Listed below are T cell receptor beta chains from one sample, sequenced in a study of post-analysis software for immune sequencing data. TCRdb reprocessed the PCR reads via MiXCR and lists one record per CDR3 protein. The sample has about 260,000 distinct CDR3 sequences; about 40% are singletons. The sequenced sample was blood. Every receptor here comes from a girl aged 10 to 17 with multiple sclerosis. Both conserved end residues are part of each CDR3. A D gene is named only where the DNA matches it firmly. Clone size appears in some rows only: once, few, many, or a class for an expanded clone.

DNA: TGTGCCAGCAGTCCTAGGACAGAGGGTGGCTATGGCTACACCTTC; CDR3: CASSPRTEGGYGYTF; V: TRBV6-6; size: NA; J: TRBJ1-2; D: NA
DNA: TGCAGTGCTAGTGGAGGGGGACAGCCCCAGCATTTT; CDR3: CSASGGGQPQHF; V: TRBV20-1; size: NA; J: TRBJ1-5; D: NA
DNA: TGTGCCATCAGACCTAGCCTGGACACTAATGAAAAACTGTTTTTT; CDR3: CAIRPSLDTNEKLFF; V: TRBV10-3; size: NA; J: TRBJ1-4; D: NA
DNA: TGCGCCAGCGGTTTAGCAAGGCTTAGGGAGACCCAGTACTTC; CDR3: CASGLARLRETQYF; V: TRBV6-2/TRBV6-3; size: NA; J: TRBJ2-5; D: NA
DNA: TGTGCCAGCAGTTACTCCCGTAGGGCGGCCCAGCAGTTCTTC; CDR3: CASSYSRRAAQQFF; V: TRBV6-5; size: many; J: TRBJ2-1; D: NA
DNA: TGCAGCGTTCGTCAGGGAAACACCGGGGAGCTGTTTTTT; CDR3: CSVRQGNTGELFF; V: TRBV29-1; size: few; J: TRBJ2-2; D: NA
DNA: TGCGCCAGCAGCTGGGCCCCCACCTCTGGGGCCAACGTCCTGACTTTC; CDR3: CASSWAPTSGANVLTF; V: TRBV5-1; size: many; J: TRBJ2-6; D: NA
DNA: TGTGCCAGCAGCAGACTAACCCCAGGGGGAGACAATCAGCCCCAGCATTTT; CDR3: CASSRLTPGGDNQPQHF; V: TRBV5-6; size: NA; J: TRBJ1-5; D: TRBD1
DNA: TGCAGTGCTGGCACAGGGAATCAGCCCCAGCATTTT; CDR3: CSAGTGNQPQHF; V: TRBV20-1; size: many; J: TRBJ1-5; D: NA
DNA: TGTGCCACCAGCAGAGGATACCGGGACAGAGTTTACAATGAGCAGTTCTTC; CDR3: CATSRGYRDRVYNEQFF; V: TRBV15; size: many; J: TRBJ2-1; D: TRBD1
DNA: TGTGCCAGCAGGGTGGCAGAAAACACTGAAGCTTTCTTT; CDR3: CASRVAENTEAFF; V: TRBV3-1; size: few; J: TRBJ1-1; D: NA
DNA: TGCAGCGTTGTATTTCCGTGGACAGCGCAAGAGACCCAGTACTTC; CDR3: CSVVFPWTAQETQYF; V: TRBV29-1; size: few; J: TRBJ2-5; D: NA
DNA: TGTGCCAGCAGCCCATCCACCAGGGGTTGGGGGGAGCAGTACTTC; CDR3: CASSPSTRGWGEQYF; V: TRBV7-6; size: NA; J: TRBJ2-7; D: NA
DNA: TGTGCCAGCAGTGACTCTCTAGTTCCAGATACGCAGTATTTT; CDR3: CASSDSLVPDTQYF; V: TRBV6-4; size: many; J: TRBJ2-3; D: NA
DNA: TGTGCCAGCAGCTCTGGGGGCGCCTTCATGAACACTGAAGCTTTCTTT; CDR3: CASSSGGAFMNTEAFF; V: TRBV5-6; size: few; J: TRBJ1-1; D: NA
DNA: TGTGCCAGCAGCTCCTCTAGCCGTCACGGGCAGTTCTTC; CDR3: CASSSSSRHGQFF; V: TRBV7-9; size: many; J: TRBJ2-1; D: NA
DNA: TGTGCCAGCAGTTACTCAGGCAGGAGGCCTGAAGCTTTCTTT; CDR3: CASSYSGRRPEAFF; V: TRBV6-6; size: NA; J: TRBJ1-1; D: NA
DNA: TGCAGCGCCCTCTCTTCTTGGCCTTTCACAGATACGCAGTATTTT; CDR3: CSALSSWPFTDTQYF; V: TRBV29-1; size: NA; J: TRBJ2-3; D: NA
DNA: TGTGCCAGCAGCCAAGAAGGAGCCAGGGTTTTCGCTGAAGCTTTCTTT; CDR3: CASSQEGARVFAEAFF; V: TRBV3-1; size: few; J: TRBJ1-1; D: NA
DNA: TGTGCCAGCAGCGGACGGGGGGCAGATACGCAGTATTTT; CDR3: CASSGRGADTQYF; V: TRBV3-1; size: many; J: TRBJ2-3; D: TRBD2
DNA: TGTGCCATCTCAGACAGGGAACGTCAGCCCCAGCATTTT; CDR3: CAISDRERQPQHF; V: TRBV10-3; size: NA; J: TRBJ1-5; D: TRBD1
DNA: TGTGCCAGCAGTGGGAGACGGTGGAACACTGAAGCTTTCTTT; CDR3: CASSGRRWNTEAFF; V: TRBV12-3/TRBV12-4; size: few; J: TRBJ1-1; D: NA
DNA: TGTGCCAGCAGCCAAGAAAACAGTGGAAACTATGGCTACACCTTC; CDR3: CASSQENSGNYGYTF; V: TRBV3-1; size: many; J: TRBJ1-2; D: NA
DNA: TGCAGTGCTACCTTGGGACTAGCGCAACTACACGATGAGCAGTTCTTC; CDR3: CSATLGLAQLHDEQFF; V: TRBV20-1; size: NA; J: TRBJ2-1; D: TRBD2
DNA: TGCGCCAGCAGCTTTAGGGGGATGTTCAATGAGCAGTTCTTC; CDR3: CASSFRGMFNEQFF; V: TRBV5-1; size: few; J: TRBJ2-1; D: NA
DNA: TGTGCCAGCAGCTGGGACAGGCCTGGGGCCAACGTCCTGACTTTC; CDR3: CASSWDRPGANVLTF; V: TRBV5-6; size: NA; J: TRBJ2-6; D: TRBD1
DNA: TGTGCCAGCAGTTCGGGTTTGGCAGGCACTGAAGCTTTCTTT; CDR3: CASSSGLAGTEAFF; V: TRBV12-3/TRBV12-4; size: NA; J: TRBJ1-1; D: NA
DNA: TGCGCCAGCAGGGAGTCGACGGGACGGGATGAGCAGTTCTTC; CDR3: CASRESTGRDEQFF; V: TRBV10-2; size: NA; J: TRBJ2-1; D: NA
DNA: TGTGCCAGCAGTTTCGTGATCCAAGAGACCCAGTACTTC; CDR3: CASSFVIQETQYF; V: TRBV12-3/TRBV12-4; size: many; J: TRBJ2-5; D: NA
DNA: TGTGCCAGCAGCCCCAGGTACAATAACCATGAAGCTTTCTTT; CDR3: CASSPRYNNHEAFF; V: TRBV14; size: few; J: TRBJ1-1; D: NA
DNA: TGTGCCAGCCTTCGGTTAGCGGGAGTTAATGAGCAGTTCTTC; CDR3: CASLRLAGVNEQFF; V: TRBV6-1; size: many; J: TRBJ2-1; D: TRBD2
DNA: TGCAGTGCTAGAAACCGGGACTCCAGCTCCTACGAGCAGTACTTC; CDR3: CSARNRDSSSYEQYF; V: TRBV20-1; size: NA; J: TRBJ2-7; D: NA
DNA: TGTGCCAGCGGCCGGGACTACACAGATACGCAGTATTTT; CDR3: CASGRDYTDTQYF; V: TRBV7-2; size: NA; J: TRBJ2-3; D: TRBD2
DNA: TGTGCCATCAGCCAGGGGACAGTGAACACTGAAGCTTTCTTT; CDR3: CAISQGTVNTEAFF; V: TRBV10-3; size: NA; J: TRBJ1-1; D: TRBD1
DNA: TGTGCCAGCAGCTGGGACGGAGACTATGGCTACACCTTC; CDR3: CASSWDGDYGYTF; V: TRBV9; size: many; J: TRBJ1-2; D: NA
DNA: TGTGCCAGCAGCCCCGGGACACATATTAACTATGGCTACACCTTC; CDR3: CASSPGTHINYGYTF; V: TRBV11-2; size: NA; J: TRBJ1-2; D: NA
DNA: TGCAGCTACCTGGCGGGAGGTACAGATACGCAGTATTTT; CDR3: CSYLAGGTDTQYF; V: TRBV29-1; size: many; J: TRBJ2-3; D: TRBD2
DNA: TGCAGTGCGGGGGCAGGTATTAATGAAAAACTGTTTTTT; CDR3: CSAGAGINEKLFF; V: TRBV20-1; size: NA; J: TRBJ1-4; D: NA
DNA: TGTGCCAGCAGCGAGGGGGACGGTGAGAGCTCCTACGAGCAGTACTTC; CDR3: CASSEGDGESSYEQYF; V: TRBV21-1; size: many; J: TRBJ2-7; D: NA
DNA: TGCAGCGTTTCGGTGGTCATCACAGATACGCAGTATTTT; CDR3: CSVSVVITDTQYF; V: TRBV29-1; size: few; J: TRBJ2-3; D: NA
DNA: TGTGCCAGTCACCGGCCGACTCCGAGGGGTGGCTACACCTTC; CDR3: CASHRPTPRGGYTF; V: TRBV5-5; size: NA; J: TRBJ1-2; D: NA
DNA: TGTGCCAGCAGTGTACTGGGGACAGAAAGACAAGAGACCCAGTACTTC; CDR3: CASSVLGTERQETQYF; V: TRBV25-1; size: few; J: TRBJ2-5; D: TRBD1
DNA: TGCGCCAGCAGCCGTACGGGAAGCTCCTATAATTCACCCCTCCACTTT; CDR3: CASSRTGSSYNSPLHF; V: TRBV4-1; size: many; J: TRBJ1-6; D: NA
DNA: TGTGCCAACAGCTTAGGACTGGCCTACGAGCAGTACTTC; CDR3: CANSLGLAYEQYF; V: TRBV7-2; size: NA; J: TRBJ2-7; D: NA
DNA: TGTGCCAGCAGACCGGACAGGGCCACCCACGAGACCCAGTACTTC; CDR3: CASRPDRATHETQYF; V: TRBV7-2; size: many; J: TRBJ2-5; D: TRBD1
DNA: TGCGCCGGCACCACGGGGGGTGCCCAAGAGACCCAGTACTTC; CDR3: CAGTTGGAQETQYF; V: TRBV5-1; size: NA; J: TRBJ2-5; D: TRBD2
DNA: TGCGCCAGCAGCCTTGGCCCAGGGAACACTAATGAAAAACTGTTTTTT; CDR3: CASSLGPGNTNEKLFF; V: TRBV5-1; size: many; J: TRBJ1-4; D: NA